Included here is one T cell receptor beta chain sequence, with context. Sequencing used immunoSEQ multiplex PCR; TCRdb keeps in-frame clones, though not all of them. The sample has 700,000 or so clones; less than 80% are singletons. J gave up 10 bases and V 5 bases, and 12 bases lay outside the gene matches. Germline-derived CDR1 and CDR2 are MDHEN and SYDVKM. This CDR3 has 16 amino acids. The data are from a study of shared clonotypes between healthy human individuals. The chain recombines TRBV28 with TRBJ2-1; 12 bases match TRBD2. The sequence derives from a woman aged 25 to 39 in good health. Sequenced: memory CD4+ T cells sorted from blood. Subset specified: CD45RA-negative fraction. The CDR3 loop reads CASSQLPSGRALEQFF. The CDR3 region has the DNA TGTGCCAGCAGTCAACTACCTAGCGGGAGGGCTCTAGAGCAGTTCTTC.